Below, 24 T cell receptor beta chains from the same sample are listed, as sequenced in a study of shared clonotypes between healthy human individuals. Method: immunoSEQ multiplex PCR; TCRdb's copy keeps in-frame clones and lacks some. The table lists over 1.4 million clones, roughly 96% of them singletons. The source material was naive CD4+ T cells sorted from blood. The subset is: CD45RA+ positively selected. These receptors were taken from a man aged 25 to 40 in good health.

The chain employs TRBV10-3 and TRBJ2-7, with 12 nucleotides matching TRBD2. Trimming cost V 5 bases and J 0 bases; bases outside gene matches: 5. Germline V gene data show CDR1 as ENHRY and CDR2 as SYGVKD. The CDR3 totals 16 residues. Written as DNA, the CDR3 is TGTGCCATCAGTTATACACTAGCGGGAGGCTCCTACGAGCAGTACTTC. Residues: CAISYTLAGGSYEQYF.

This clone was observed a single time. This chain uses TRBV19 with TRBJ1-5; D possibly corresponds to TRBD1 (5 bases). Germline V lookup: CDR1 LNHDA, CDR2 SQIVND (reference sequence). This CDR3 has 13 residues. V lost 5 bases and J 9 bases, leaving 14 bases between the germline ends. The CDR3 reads CASSPGVGPPQHF. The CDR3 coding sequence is TGTGCCAGTAGTCCCGGGGTGGGACCGCCCCAGCATTTT.

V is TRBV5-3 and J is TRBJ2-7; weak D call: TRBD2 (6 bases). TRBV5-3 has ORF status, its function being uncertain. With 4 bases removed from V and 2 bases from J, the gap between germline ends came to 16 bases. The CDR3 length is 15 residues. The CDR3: CARSGFRDFTYEQYF. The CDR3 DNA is TGTGCCAGAAGCGGATTCCGGGACTTCACCTACGAGCAGTACTTC.

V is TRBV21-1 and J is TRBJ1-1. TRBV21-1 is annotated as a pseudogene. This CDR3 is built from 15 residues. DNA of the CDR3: TGTGCCAGCAGCAAAGCCGGGGGGCGAGAAACTGAAGCTTTCTTT. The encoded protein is CASSKAGGRETEAFF.

In nucleotides, the CDR3 is TGTGCCAGCAGTCCTCAGGTCGGGATCTACAATGAGCAGTTCTTC. This gives the protein CASSPQVGIYNEQFF. The chain recombines TRBV7-9 with TRBJ2-1; D might be TRBD2 (5 bases). Trimming left V 6 bases short and J 3 bases short, with 15 bases between. Germline-derived CDR1 and CDR2 are SEHNR and FQNEAQ (reference sequence). The length of the CDR3 is 15 residues.

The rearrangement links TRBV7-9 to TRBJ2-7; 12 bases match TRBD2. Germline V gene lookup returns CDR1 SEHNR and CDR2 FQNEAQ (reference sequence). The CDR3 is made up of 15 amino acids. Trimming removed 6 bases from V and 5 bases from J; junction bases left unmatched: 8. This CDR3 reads CASRIGLAGPHEQYF. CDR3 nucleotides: TGTGCCAGCAGGATAGGACTAGCGGGACCCCACGAGCAGTACTTC.

As DNA, the CDR3 is TGTGCCAGCAGCTTAGTAGGGCTCCAAATCGCCAAAAACATTCAGTACTTC. Protein: CASSLVGLQIAKNIQYF. This chain joins TRBV7-2 and TRBJ2-4; D not certain. Trimming took 1 base from V and 1 from J, leaving 14 bases between them. CDR3 size: 17 residues. The germline V gene has CDR1 SGHTA and CDR2 FQGNSA.

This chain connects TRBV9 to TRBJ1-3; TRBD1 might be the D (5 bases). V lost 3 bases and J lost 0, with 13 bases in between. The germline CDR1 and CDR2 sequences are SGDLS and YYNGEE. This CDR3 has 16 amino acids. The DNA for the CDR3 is TGTGCCAGCAGCGCATCCGGGACGGACTCTGGAAACACCATATATTTT. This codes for CASSASGTDSGNTIYF.

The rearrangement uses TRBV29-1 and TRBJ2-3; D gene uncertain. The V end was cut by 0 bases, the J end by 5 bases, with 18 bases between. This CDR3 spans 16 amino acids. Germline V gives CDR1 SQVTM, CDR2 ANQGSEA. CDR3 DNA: TGCAGCGTTGAAGACTGGCGCAGGTCTAAAATAGATACGCAGTATTTT. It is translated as CSVEDWRRSKIDTQYF.

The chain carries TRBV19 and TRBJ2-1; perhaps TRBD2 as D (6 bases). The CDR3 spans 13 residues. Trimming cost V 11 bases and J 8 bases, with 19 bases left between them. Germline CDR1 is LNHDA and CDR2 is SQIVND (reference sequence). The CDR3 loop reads CAVRGPTRDEQFF. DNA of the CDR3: TGTGCCGTTCGGGGCCCGACTAGAGATGAGCAGTTCTTC.

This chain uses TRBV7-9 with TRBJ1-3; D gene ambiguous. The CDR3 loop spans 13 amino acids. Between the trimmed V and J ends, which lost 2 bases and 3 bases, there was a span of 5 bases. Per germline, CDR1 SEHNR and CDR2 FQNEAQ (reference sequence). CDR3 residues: CASSLRLGNTIYF. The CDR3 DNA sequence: TGTGCCAGCAGCTTACGGCTTGGAAACACCATATATTTT. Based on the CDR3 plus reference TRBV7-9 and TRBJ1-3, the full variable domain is DTGVSQNPRHKITKRGQNVTFRCDPISEHNRLYWYRQTLGQGPEFLTYFQNEAQLEKSRLLSDRFSAERPKGSFSTLEIQRTEQGDSAMYLCASSLRLGNTIYFGEGSWLTVV.

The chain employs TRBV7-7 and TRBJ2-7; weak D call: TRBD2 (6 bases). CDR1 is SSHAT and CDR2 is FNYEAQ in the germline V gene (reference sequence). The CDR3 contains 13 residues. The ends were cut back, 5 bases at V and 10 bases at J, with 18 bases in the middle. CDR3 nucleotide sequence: TGTGCCAGCAGCCCCCCTGCGGGGTCGGAACAGTACTTC. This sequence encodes CASSPPAGSEQYF.

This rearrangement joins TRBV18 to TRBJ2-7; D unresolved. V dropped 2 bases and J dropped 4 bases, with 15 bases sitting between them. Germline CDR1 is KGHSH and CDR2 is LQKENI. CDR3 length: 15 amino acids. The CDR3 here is CASSPVSALGYEQYF. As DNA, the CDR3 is TGTGCCAGCTCACCAGTCTCAGCCCTAGGGTACGAGCAGTACTTC. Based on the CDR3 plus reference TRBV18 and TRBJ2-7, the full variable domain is NAGVMQNPRHLVRRRGQEARLRCSPMKGHSHVYWYRQLPEEGLKFMVYLQKENIIDESGMPKERFSAEFPKEGPSILRIQQVVRGDSAAYFCASSPVSALGYEQYFGPGTRLTVT.

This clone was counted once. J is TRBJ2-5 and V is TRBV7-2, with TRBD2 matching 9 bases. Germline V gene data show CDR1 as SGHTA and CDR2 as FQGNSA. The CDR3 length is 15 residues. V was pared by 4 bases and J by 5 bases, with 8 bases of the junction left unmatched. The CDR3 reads CASSSREGPDETQYF. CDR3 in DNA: TGTGCCAGCAGCTCGCGGGAGGGCCCCGATGAGACCCAGTACTTC.

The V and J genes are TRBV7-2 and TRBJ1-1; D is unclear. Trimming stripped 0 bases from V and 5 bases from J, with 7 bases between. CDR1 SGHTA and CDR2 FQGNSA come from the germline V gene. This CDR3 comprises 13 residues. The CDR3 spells CASSLARVTEAFF. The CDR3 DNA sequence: TGTGCCAGCAGCTTAGCTAGGGTAACTGAAGCTTTCTTT. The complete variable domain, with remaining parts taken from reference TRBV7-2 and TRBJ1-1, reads GAGVSQSPSNKVTEKGKDVELRCDPISGHTALYWYRQSLGQGLEFLIYFQGNSAPDKSGLPSDRFSAERTGGSVSTLTIQRTQQEDSAVYLCASSLARVTEAFFGQGTRLTVV.

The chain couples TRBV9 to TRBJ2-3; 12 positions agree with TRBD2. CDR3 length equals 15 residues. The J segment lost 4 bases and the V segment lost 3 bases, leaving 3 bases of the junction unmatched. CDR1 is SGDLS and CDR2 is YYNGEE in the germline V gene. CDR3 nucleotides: TGTGCCAGCAGCGCTAGACTAGCGGGAGCAGATACGCAGTATTTT. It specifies CASSARLAGADTQYF. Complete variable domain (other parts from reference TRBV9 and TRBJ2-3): DSGVTQTPKHLITATGQRVTLRCSPRSGDLSVYWYQQSLDQGLQFLIQYYNGEERAKGNILERFSAQQFPDLHSELNLSSLELGDSALYFCASSARLAGADTQYFGPGTRLTVL.

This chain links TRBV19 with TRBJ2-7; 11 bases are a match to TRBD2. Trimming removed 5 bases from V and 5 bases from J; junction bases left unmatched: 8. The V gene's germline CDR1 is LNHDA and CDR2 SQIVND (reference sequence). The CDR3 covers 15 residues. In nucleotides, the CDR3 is TGTGCCAGTAGTCGGGCTAGCGGGAGGTCAGACGAGCAGTACTTC. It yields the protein CASSRASGRSDEQYF.

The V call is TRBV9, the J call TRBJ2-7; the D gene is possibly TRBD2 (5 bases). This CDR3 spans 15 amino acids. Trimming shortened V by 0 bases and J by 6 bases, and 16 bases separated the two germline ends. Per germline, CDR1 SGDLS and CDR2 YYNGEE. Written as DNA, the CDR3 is TGTGCCAGCAGCGTAGGTCTCGTCCCAGCGGCCGAGCAGTACTTC. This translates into CASSVGLVPAAEQYF. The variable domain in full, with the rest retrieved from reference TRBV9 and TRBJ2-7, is DSGVTQTPKHLITATGQRVTLRCSPRSGDLSVYWYQQSLDQGLQFLIQYYNGEERAKGNILERFSAQQFPDLHSELNLSSLELGDSALYFCASSVGLVPAAEQYFGPGTRLTVT.

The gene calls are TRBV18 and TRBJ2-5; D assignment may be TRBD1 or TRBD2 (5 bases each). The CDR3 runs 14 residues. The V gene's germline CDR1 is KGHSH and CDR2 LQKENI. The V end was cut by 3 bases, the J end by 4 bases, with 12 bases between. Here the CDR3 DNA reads TGTGCCAGCTCACCGCTTTCTGGGGGAGAGACCCAGTACTTC. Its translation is CASSPLSGGETQYF.

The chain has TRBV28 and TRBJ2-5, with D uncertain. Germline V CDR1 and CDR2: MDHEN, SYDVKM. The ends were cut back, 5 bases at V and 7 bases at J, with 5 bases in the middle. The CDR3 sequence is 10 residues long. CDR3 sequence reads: CASSPSTQYF. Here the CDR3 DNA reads TGTGCCAGCAGTCCCTCGACCCAGTACTTC.

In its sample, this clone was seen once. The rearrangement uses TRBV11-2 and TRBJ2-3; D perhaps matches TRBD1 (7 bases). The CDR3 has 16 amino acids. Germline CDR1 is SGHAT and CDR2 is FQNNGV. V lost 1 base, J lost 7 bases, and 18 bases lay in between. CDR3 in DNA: TGTGCCAGCAGCTTAGGGAGGGGGCTCTTCAGAAATACGCAGTATTTT. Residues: CASSLGRGLFRNTQYF.

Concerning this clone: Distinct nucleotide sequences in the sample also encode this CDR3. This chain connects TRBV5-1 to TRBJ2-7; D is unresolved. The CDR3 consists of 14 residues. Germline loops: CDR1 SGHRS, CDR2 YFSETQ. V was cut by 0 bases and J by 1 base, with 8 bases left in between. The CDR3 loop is CASSLASSSYEQYF. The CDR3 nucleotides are TGCGCCAGCAGCTTGGCTTCGTCTTCCTACGAGCAGTACTTC.

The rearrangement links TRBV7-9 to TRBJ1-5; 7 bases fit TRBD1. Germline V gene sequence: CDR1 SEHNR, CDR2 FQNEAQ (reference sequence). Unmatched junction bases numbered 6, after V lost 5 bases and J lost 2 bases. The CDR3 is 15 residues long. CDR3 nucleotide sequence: TGTGCCAGCAGCAGGACAGGTCGAGGCAATCAGCCCCAGCATTTT. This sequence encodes CASSRTGRGNQPQHF.

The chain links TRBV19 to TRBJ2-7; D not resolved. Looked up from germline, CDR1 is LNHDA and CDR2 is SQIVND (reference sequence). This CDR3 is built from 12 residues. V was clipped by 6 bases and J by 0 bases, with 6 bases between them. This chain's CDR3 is CASRISSYEQYF. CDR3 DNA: TGTGCCAGTAGAATCTCCTCCTACGAGCAGTACTTC.